This TCR beta chain emerged from a study of blood T cell repertoires in COVID-19. Background on the study: Specimens from acute and convalescent COVID-19 originated in the United States, Italy and Spain. PBMCs, B-cell-depleted T cells, or T cells provided the cDNA or gDNA that made up the material.

Study processing details: How many nucleated cells were present was estimated from reference gene primer amplification. Clones were read by immunoSEQ multiplex PCR, and TCRdb kept only the in-frame ones, dropping some. From that table come the V and J calls and clone size; the DNA was used to work out D and trimming. This sample has roughly 190,000 clones, with more than 70% found just once. V was trimmed by 3 bases and J by 1 base, leaving 7 bases between them. The CDR3 spans 13 residues. The germline V gene has CDR1 WSHSY and CDR2 SAAADI. Material for sequencing was peripheral blood. The V and J genes are TRBV10-2 and TRBJ2-7, with D perhaps matching TRBD1 (5 bases). The sequence came from a middle-aged man with active or convalescent COVID-19. CDR3: CASSDQGSYEQYF. The CDR3 coding sequence is TGCGCCAGCAGTGATCAGGGTTCCTACGAGCAGTACTTC.